The next 21 T cell receptor beta chains were all read from a single sample in a study of graft-versus-host responses after intestinal transplantation (dated by TCRdb to the early 2020s). To prepare the library, the immunoSEQ multiplex PCR assay was applied. In TCRdb, the immuneACCESS table is reduced to in-frame sequences with V and J assigned. These tables do not hold every clone; where another copy was compared, an unresolved V gene accounts for under half, and the others remain unexplained. For this sample the table gives roughly 77,000 clones, of which more than 70% were detected only once. The ten largest clones capture approximately 2.7% of the sample. The antigens of these receptors remain unknown. In the paper's terms, the time point label means: cells obtained before transplantation from donor or recipient. The material sequenced was unstimulated CD8+ T cells sorted from spleen or lymph node cells, taken before intestinal transplant. These receptors originate from a human donor who received an intestinal transplant.

The V gene is TRBV5-4, the J gene TRBJ1-1; maybe TRBD1 (6 bases). This CDR3 contains 11 residues. Germline assignment: CDR1 SGHNT and CDR2 YYREEE (reference sequence). Trimming left V 4 bases short and J 6 bases short, with 7 bases between. Written as DNA, the CDR3 is TGTGCCAGCAGCGGGGGCGCTGAAGCTTTCTTT. Amino acids: CASSGGAEAFF.

CDR3 in amino acids: CASSEVPPRGRYTEAFF. The CDR3, as DNA: TGTGCCAGCAGTGAAGTCCCCCCCCGGGGTAGGTATACTGAAGCTTTCTTT. The gene calls are TRBV6-1 and TRBJ1-1; D gene unclear. Germline CDR1 and CDR2: MNHNS and SASEGT. The ends were cut back, 1 base at V and 5 bases at J, with 20 bases in the middle. The CDR3 length is 17 residues.

The genes are TRBV6-6 and TRBJ2-7; no firm D call. Germline V gene lookup returns CDR1 MNHNY and CDR2 SVGAGI (reference sequence). The V gene lost 6 bases and the J gene lost 6 bases, with 12 bases spanning the gap. This CDR3 spans 12 amino acids. CDR3 coding DNA: TGTGCCAGCAGCAAACTCGGTCCCGAGCAGTACTTC. It specifies CASSKLGPEQYF.

The chain is built from TRBV7-9 and TRBJ2-1, with 9 positions matching TRBD1. CDR1 and CDR2 (germline): SEHNR, FQNEAQ (reference sequence). This CDR3 is built from 15 residues. V was pared by 5 bases and J by 3 bases, with 5 bases of the junction left unmatched. In DNA, the CDR3 is TGTGCCAGCAGCCTACAGGGGGCGGTCTACAATGAGCAGTTCTTC. Amino acids: CASSLQGAVYNEQFF. Complete variable domain (other parts from reference TRBV7-9 and TRBJ2-1): DTGVSQNPRHKITKRGQNVTFRCDPISEHNRLYWYRQTLGQGPEFLTYFQNEAQLEKSRLLSDRFSAERPKGSFSTLEIQRTEQGDSAMYLCASSLQGAVYNEQFFGPGTRLTVL.

This clone has a single count. The CDR3 loop reads CSFLAGGVDTQYF. In nucleotides, the CDR3 is TGCAGCTTCTTAGCGGGGGGAGTAGATACGCAGTATTTT. The J gene is TRBJ2-3, the V gene TRBV29-1; 10 bases are shared with TRBD2. Germline CDR1 is SQVTM and CDR2 is ANQGSEA. Trimming removed 8 bases from V and 5 bases from J; junction bases left unmatched: 7. This CDR3 contains 13 residues.

This chain joins TRBV6-5 and TRBJ2-3; TRBD1 matches 8 bases. Unmatched junction bases numbered 4, after V lost 0 bases and J lost 5 bases. Germline assignment: CDR1 MNHEY and CDR2 SVGAGI. CDR3 length: 15 amino acids. The CDR3 sequence: CASSYSDRVGDTQYF. The CDR3 DNA follows: TGTGCCAGCAGTTACTCGGACAGGGTGGGAGATACGCAGTATTTT.

This chain connects TRBV18 to TRBJ1-4; TRBD1 matches 8 bases. Germline V gives CDR1 KGHSH, CDR2 LQKENI. V lost 6 bases, J lost 4 bases, and 7 bases stayed unmatched. This CDR3 comprises 15 residues. The CDR3 nucleotides read TGTGCCAGCTCGGCCGGGACAGGCCTTAATGAAAAACTGTTTTTT. This translates into CASSAGTGLNEKLFF.

This clone was found once. The genes are TRBV28 and TRBJ1-5; 9 nucleotides align to TRBD1. V gave up 8 bases and J gave up 5 bases; unmatched junction bases: 10. The CDR3 is 15 residues long. CDR1 and CDR2 from the germline V gene are MDHEN and SYDVKM. CDR3 bases: TGTGCCAGCGGCAGGGACAGGGAAGTGTATCAGCCCCAGCATTTT. This codes for CASGRDREVYQPQHF.

The chain combines TRBV29-1 with TRBJ1-2; 8 bases are a match to TRBD1. CDR3 length equals 13 residues. V trimming: 6 bases; J trimming: 8 bases; junction bases outside the gene matches: 11. Germline V lookup: CDR1 SQVTM, CDR2 ANQGSEA. CDR3 protein: CSVPTGEKEGYTF. DNA of the CDR3: TGCAGCGTCCCGACAGGGGAGAAGGAAGGCTACACCTTC.

V gene TRBV11-1 combines with J gene TRBJ2-1; D may be TRBD1 (5 bases). Per germline, CDR1 SGHAT and CDR2 FQDESV (reference sequence). Between the trimmed V and J ends, which lost 4 bases and 4 bases, there was a span of 17 bases. This CDR3 is 16 amino acids long. CDR3 loop: CASSSPRVAHYNEQFF. The CDR3 coding sequence is TGTGCCAGCAGCTCCCCCAGGGTTGCCCATTACAATGAGCAGTTCTTC.

This chain links TRBV4-2 with TRBJ2-1; D is undetermined. The CDR3 has 13 residues. With 1 base removed from V and 6 bases from J, the gap between germline ends came to 7 bases. Germline V lookup: CDR1 LGHNA, CDR2 YNFKEQ. CDR3 DNA sequence: TGTGCCAGCAGCCAAGCTATCGGCAATGAGCAGTTCTTC. As protein: CASSQAIGNEQFF.

This chain joins TRBV13 and TRBJ2-1; 8 bases line up with TRBD2. The CDR3 runs 16 residues. V lost 0 bases, J lost 5 bases, and 6 bases stayed unmatched. Germline V lookup: CDR1 PRHDT, CDR2 FYEKMQ (reference sequence). CDR3 sequence: CASSLGLAGLNNEQFF. The CDR3, as DNA: TGTGCCAGCAGCTTAGGGTTAGCGGGATTAAACAATGAGCAGTTCTTC.

The genes are TRBV28 and TRBJ2-4; TRBD1 matches at 7 bases. This CDR3 is built from 14 residues. V shed 6 bases, J shed 8 bases, and the junction held 10 bases outside the gene matches. Germline V gives CDR1 MDHEN, CDR2 SYDVKM. DNA for the CDR3: TGTGCCAGCAGCATCGACAGGGAAGTTGACATTCAGTACTTC. Translated: CASSIDREVDIQYF.

CDR3 sequence reads: CASGGTGRTEAFF. The CDR3 DNA follows: TGTGCCAGCGGGGGGACAGGGCGCACTGAAGCTTTCTTT. The chain employs TRBV6-1 and TRBJ1-1; TRBD1 matches 9 bases. This CDR3 has 13 residues. The germline V gene has CDR1 MNHNS and CDR2 SASEGT. With 8 bases clipped from V and 4 bases from J, the junction kept 5 bases outside the gene matches.

The chain combines TRBV6-1 with TRBJ2-2; D is possibly TRBD2 (7 bases). V was shortened by 8 bases and J by 5 bases, with 15 bases between the two germline ends. This CDR3 has 14 amino acids. Germline assignment: CDR1 MNHNS and CDR2 SASEGT. The CDR3 is CASHTGRETGELFF. The CDR3 bases are TGTGCCAGCCATACAGGGAGGGAGACCGGGGAGCTGTTTTTT.

The count of this clone is one. This chain links TRBV7-6 with TRBJ2-1, with 7 bases lining up with TRBD1. CDR1 and CDR2 from the germline V gene are SGHVS and FNYEAQ. CDR3 length: 14 residues. Trimming removed 5 bases from V and 5 bases from J; junction bases left unmatched: 6. The CDR3 sequence: CASSPRTGHNEQFF. The CDR3 coding sequence is TGTGCCAGCAGCCCCCGGACAGGCCACAATGAGCAGTTCTTC.

This chain joins TRBV19 and TRBJ2-7; 9 bases are shared with TRBD1. Germline V gives CDR1 LNHDA, CDR2 SQIVND (reference sequence). The CDR3 spans 16 residues. After removal of 5 bases from V and 4 bases from J, the junction contained 12 bases not matched to a gene. CDR3 sequence: CASSVTGGQGWYEQYF. CDR3 coding DNA: TGTGCCAGTAGTGTCACCGGGGGACAGGGTTGGTACGAGCAGTACTTC.

The chain is built from TRBV7-3 and TRBJ1-5; D unclear. Germline V gene data show CDR1 as SGHTA and CDR2 as FQGTGA. The ends were cut back, 5 bases at V and 5 bases at J, with 16 bases in the middle. This CDR3 has 15 residues. CDR3 DNA: TGTGCCAGCAGCCCCCCGCAGGTCGAGTATCAGCCCCAGCATTTT. Protein: CASSPPQVEYQPQHF.

The rearrangement links TRBV27 to TRBJ2-1; 8 nucleotides line up with TRBD2. Germline V gene sequence: CDR1 MNHEY, CDR2 SMNVEV (reference sequence). V gave up 5 bases and J gave up 1 base; unmatched junction bases: 16. CDR3 length equals 19 residues. CDR3 sequence: CASSTWTSQRGFSYNEQFF. DNA of the CDR3: TGTGCCAGCAGTACCTGGACATCCCAGCGGGGGTTTTCCTACAATGAGCAGTTCTTC.

This sequence joins TRBV29-1 and TRBJ2-7, with a weak D call TRBD2 (5 bases). The CDR3 contains 12 residues. Germline assignment: CDR1 SQVTM and CDR2 ANQGSEA. The V end was cut by 4 bases, the J end by 2 bases, with 9 bases between. CDR3 DNA sequence: TGCAGCGTTGTATGGGAGACCTACGAGCAGTACTTC. Protein sequence: CSVVWETYEQYF.

V gene TRBV5-1 combines with J gene TRBJ1-1, with D perhaps matching TRBD1 (6 bases). Germline CDR1 is SGHRS and CDR2 is YFSETQ. The CDR3 contains 15 residues. Trimming stripped 4 bases from V and 5 bases from J, with 18 bases between. The CDR3, as DNA: TGCGCCAGCAGCCCGGAGGGGGGGTCTCAAACTGAAGCTTTCTTT. It codes for CASSPEGGSQTEAFF.